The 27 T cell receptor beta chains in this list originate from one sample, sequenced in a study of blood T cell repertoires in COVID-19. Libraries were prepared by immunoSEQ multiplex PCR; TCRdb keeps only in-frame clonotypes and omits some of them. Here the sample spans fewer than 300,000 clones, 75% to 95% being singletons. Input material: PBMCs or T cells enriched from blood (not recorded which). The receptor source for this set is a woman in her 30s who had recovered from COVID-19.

The CDR3, as DNA: TGTGCCAGCAGTTTCGAGTCTGGGGCCAACGTCCTGACTTTC. It encodes CASSFESGANVLTF. The rearrangement uses TRBV28 and TRBJ2-6; D unclear. Germline CDR1 and CDR2: MDHEN and SYDVKM. The CDR3 loop spans 14 amino acids. Between the trimmed V and J ends, which lost 3 bases and 1 base, there was a span of 4 bases.

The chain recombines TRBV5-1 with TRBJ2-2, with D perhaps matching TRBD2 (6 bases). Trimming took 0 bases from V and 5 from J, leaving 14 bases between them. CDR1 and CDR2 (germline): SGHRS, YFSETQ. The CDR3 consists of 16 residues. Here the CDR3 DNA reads TGCGCCAGCAGCTTGGTTGGAGGGATGGGGACCGGGGAGCTGTTTTTT. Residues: CASSLVGGMGTGELFF.

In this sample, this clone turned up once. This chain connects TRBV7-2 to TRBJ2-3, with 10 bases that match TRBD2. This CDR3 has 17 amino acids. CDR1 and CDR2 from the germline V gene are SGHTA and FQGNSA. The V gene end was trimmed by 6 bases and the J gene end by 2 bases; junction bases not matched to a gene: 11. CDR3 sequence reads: CASSSDIAGGLTDTQYF. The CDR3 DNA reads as TGTGCCAGCAGTTCCGATATAGCGGGAGGACTCACAGATACGCAGTATTTT.

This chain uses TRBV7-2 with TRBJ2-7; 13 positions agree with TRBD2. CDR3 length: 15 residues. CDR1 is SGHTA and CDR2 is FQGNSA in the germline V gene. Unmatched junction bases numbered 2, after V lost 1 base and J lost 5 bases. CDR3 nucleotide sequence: TGTGCCAGCAGCTTAGAAGGGACTAGCGGGAACGAGCAGTACTTC. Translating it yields CASSLEGTSGNEQYF.

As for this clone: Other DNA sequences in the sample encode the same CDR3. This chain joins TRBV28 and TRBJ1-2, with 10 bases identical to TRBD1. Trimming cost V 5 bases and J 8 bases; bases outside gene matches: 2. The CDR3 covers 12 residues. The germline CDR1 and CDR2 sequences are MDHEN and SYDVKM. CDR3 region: CASSLGQGGYTF. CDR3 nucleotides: TGTGCCAGCAGTCTGGGACAGGGGGGCTACACCTTC.

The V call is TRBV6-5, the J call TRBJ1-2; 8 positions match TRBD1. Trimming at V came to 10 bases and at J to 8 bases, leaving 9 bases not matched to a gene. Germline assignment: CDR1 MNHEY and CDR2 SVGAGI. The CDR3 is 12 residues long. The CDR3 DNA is TGTGCCACCTTGGACAGGGAGTCCGGCTACACCTTC. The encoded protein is CATLDRESGYTF.

The CDR3 sequence: CSAPDSGRTYNEQFF. In nucleotides, the CDR3 is TGCAGCGCCCCGGATAGCGGGAGAACCTACAATGAGCAGTTCTTC. This chain links TRBV29-1 with TRBJ2-1; TRBD2 matches 9 bases. V lost 7 bases and J lost 2; bases outside the gene matches: 9. CDR1 is SQVTM and CDR2 is ANQGSEA in the germline V gene. The CDR3 runs to 15 residues.

CDR3 sequence: CASTLLGLAGLEQFF. The CDR3 nucleotides read TGTGCCAGCACCCTACTGGGACTAGCGGGCCTAGAGCAGTTCTTC. This chain connects TRBV6-6 to TRBJ2-1, with 12 bases identical to TRBD2. The CDR3 length is 15 residues. Germline V CDR1 and CDR2: MNHNY, SVGAGI (reference sequence). The junction had 11 bases not matched to a gene; V was cut back by 7 bases and J by 10 bases.

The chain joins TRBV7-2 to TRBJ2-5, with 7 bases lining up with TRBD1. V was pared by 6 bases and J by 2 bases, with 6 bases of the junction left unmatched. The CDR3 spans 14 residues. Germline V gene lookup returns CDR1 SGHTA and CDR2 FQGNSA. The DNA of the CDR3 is TGTGCCAGCAGTAAGGGGACAGTTCAAGAGACCCAGTACTTC. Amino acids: CASSKGTVQETQYF.

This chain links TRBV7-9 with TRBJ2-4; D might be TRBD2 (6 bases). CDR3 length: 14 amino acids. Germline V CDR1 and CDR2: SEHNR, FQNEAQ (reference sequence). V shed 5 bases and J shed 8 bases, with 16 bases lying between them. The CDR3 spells CASSIQEGGYIQYF. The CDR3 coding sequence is TGTGCCAGCAGCATTCAGGAGGGCGGATACATTCAGTACTTC.

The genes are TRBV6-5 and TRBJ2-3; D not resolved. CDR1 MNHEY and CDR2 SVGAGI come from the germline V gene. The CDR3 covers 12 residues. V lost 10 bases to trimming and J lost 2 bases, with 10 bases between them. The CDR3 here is CATGYPTDTQYF. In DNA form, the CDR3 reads TGTGCCACGGGTTACCCCACAGATACGCAGTATTTT.

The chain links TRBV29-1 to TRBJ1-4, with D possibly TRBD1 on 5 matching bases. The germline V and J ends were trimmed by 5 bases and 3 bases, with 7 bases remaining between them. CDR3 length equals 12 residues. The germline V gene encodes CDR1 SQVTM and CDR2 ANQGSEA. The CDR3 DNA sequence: TGCAGCGTTCCGGGGGCTAATGAAAAACTGTTTTTT. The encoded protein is CSVPGANEKLFF.

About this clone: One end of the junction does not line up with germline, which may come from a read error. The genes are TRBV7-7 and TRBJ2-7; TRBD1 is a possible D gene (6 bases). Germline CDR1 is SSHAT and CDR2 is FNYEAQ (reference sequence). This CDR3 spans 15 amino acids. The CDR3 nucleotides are TGTGCTAGCAGCTTAGCTTCCGGGACAACCTACGAGCAGTACTTC. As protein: CASSLASGTTYEQYF.

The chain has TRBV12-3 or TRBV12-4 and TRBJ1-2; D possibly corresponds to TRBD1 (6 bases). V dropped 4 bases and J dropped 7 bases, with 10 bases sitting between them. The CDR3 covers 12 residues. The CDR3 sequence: CASSSGTPGYTF. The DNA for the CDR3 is TGTGCCAGCAGTTCCGGGACACCTGGCTACACCTTC.

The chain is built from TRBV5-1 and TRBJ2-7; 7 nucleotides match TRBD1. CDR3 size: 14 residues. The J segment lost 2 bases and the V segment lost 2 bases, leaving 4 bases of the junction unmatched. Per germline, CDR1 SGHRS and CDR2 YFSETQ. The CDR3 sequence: CASSLGTAAYEQYF. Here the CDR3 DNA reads TGCGCCAGCAGCTTAGGGACAGCAGCCTACGAGCAGTACTTC.

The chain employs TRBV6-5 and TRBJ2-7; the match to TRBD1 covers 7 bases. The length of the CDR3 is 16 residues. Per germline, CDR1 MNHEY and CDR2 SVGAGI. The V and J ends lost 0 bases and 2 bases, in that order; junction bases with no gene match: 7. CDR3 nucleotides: TGTGCCAGCAGTTACTCGATGCAGGGGGACACCTACGAGCAGTACTTC. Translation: CASSYSMQGDTYEQYF.

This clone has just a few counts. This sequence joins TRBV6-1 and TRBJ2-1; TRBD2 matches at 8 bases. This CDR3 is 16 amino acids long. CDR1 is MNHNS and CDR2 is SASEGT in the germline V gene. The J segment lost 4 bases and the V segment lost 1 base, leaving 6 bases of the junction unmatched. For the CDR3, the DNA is TGTGCCAGCAGTGAAGTTGGAGCGGGGGCGTACAATGAGCAGTTCTTC. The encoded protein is CASSEVGAGAYNEQFF.

CDR3 in DNA: TGCGCCAGCAGCCAACTTCTAGCGGGAGAGAACAATGAGCAGTTCTTC. Residues: CASSQLLAGENNEQFF. The chain carries TRBV4-1 and TRBJ2-1; the match to TRBD2 covers 10 bases. Germline CDR1 MGHRA, CDR2 YSYEKL. This CDR3 contains 16 residues. V dropped 2 bases and J dropped 5; count of bases not matched to a gene: 6.

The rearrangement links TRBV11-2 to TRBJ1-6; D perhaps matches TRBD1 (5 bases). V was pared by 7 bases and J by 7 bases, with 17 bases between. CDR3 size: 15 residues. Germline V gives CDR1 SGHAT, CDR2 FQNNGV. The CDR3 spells CASNQNRNMNSPLHF. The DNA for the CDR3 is TGTGCCAGCAACCAAAACAGGAACATGAATTCACCCCTCCACTTT.

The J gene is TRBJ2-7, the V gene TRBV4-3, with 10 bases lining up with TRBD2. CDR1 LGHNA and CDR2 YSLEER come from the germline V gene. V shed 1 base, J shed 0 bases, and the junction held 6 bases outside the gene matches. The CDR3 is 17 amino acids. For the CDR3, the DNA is TGCGCCAGCAGCCAAGCAGCGGGAGGGGACAACTCCTACGAGCAGTACTTC. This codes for CASSQAAGGDNSYEQYF.

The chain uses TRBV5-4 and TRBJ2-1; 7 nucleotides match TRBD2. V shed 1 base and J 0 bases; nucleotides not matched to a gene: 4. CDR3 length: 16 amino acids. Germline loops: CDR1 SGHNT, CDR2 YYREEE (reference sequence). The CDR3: CASSLMGGSSYNEQFF. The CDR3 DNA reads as TGTGCCAGCAGCTTGATGGGCGGGAGCTCCTACAATGAGCAGTTCTTC.

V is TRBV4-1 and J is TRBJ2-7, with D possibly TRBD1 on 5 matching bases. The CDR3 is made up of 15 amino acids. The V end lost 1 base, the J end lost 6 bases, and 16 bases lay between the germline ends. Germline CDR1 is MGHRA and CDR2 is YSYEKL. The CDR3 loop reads CASSQGALGRGEQYF. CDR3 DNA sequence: TGCGCCAGCAGCCAAGGAGCGTTAGGAAGGGGCGAGCAGTACTTC.

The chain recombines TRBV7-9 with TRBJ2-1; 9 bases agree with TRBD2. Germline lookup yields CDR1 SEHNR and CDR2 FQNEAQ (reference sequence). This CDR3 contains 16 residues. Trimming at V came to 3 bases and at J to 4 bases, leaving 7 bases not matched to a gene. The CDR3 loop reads CASSFLAGENYNEQFF. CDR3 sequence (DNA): TGTGCCAGCAGCTTTTTAGCGGGAGAGAATTACAATGAGCAGTTCTTC.

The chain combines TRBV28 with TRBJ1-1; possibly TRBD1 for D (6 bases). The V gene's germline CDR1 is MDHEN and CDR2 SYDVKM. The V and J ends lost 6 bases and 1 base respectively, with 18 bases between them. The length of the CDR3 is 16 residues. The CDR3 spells CASSLAGGLQNTEAFF. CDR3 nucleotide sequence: TGTGCCAGCAGCCTGGCGGGGGGCCTGCAGAACACTGAAGCTTTCTTT. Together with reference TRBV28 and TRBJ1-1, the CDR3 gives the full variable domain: DVKVTQSSRYLVKRTGEKVFLECVQDMDHENMFWYRQDPGLGLRLIYFSYDVKMKEKGDIPEGYSVSREKKERFSLILESASTNQTSMYLCASSLAGGLQNTEAFFGQGTRLTVV.

CDR3 in DNA: TGCGCCAGCAGTGAAGGGGGGGTTAGGCCCCAGCATTTT. As protein: CASSEGGVRPQHF. This chain links TRBV10-2 with TRBJ1-5; D possibly corresponds to TRBD1 (6 bases). From germline, CDR1 is WSHSY and CDR2 SAAADI. The CDR3 contains 13 residues. V was pared by 3 bases and J by 9 bases, with 12 bases between.

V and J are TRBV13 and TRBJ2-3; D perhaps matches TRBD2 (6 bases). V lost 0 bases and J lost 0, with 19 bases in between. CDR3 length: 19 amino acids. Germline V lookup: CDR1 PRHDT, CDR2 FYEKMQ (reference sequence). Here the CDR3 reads CASSLGFPVADKSTDTQYF. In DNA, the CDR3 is TGTGCCAGCAGCTTAGGTTTCCCCGTAGCGGATAAAAGCACAGATACGCAGTATTTT.

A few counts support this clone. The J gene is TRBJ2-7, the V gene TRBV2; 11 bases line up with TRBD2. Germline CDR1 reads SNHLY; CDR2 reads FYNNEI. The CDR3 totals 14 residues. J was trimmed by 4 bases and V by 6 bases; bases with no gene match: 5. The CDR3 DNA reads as TGTGCCAGCAGCTTCGGACTAGCGGGTTACGAGCAGTACTTC. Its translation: CASSFGLAGYEQYF.